The clone carrying this T cell receptor (beta chain) was counted a few times. This specimen belongs to a study of T-cell memory formation after mild COVID-19. One entry per CDR3 protein, called by TCRdb with MiXCR from the 5' RACE reads. This sample has just under 550,000 distinct CDR3 sequences, with over 20% found just once. From germline, CDR1 is SGHRS and CDR2 YFSETQ. V dropped 5 bases and J dropped 1; count of bases not matched to a gene: 9. This CDR3 contains 15 residues. The rearrangement links TRBV5-1 to TRBJ2-7, with TRBD1 matching over 7 bases. The origin of this receptor is an adult woman who had mild COVID-19 (a few samples of this study predate the infection). Cell type and time point are not known. The sample taken for sequencing was PBMCs or a T cell subset sorted from them (not recorded which). CDR3: CASRIGTADSYEQYF. CDR3 sequence (DNA): TGCGCCAGCAGGATAGGGACAGCCGATTCCTACGAGCAGTACTTC.